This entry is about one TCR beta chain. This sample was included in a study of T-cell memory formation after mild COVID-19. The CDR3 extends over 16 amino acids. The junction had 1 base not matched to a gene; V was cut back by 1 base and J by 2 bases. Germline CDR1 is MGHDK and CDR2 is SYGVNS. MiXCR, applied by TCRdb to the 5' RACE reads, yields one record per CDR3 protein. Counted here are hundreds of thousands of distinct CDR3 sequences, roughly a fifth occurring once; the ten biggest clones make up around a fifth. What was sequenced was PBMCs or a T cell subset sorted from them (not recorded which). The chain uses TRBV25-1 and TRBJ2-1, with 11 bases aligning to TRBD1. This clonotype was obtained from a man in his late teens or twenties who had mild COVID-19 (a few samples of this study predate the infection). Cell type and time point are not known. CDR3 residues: CASSEWGQGAYNEQFF. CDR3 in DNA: TGTGCCAGCAGTGAATGGGGACAGGGGGCCTACAATGAGCAGTTCTTC. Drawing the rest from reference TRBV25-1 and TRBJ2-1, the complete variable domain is EADIYQTPRYLVIGTGKKITLECSQTMGHDKMYWYQQDPGMELHLIHYSYGVNSTEKGDLSSESTVSRIRTEHFPLTLESARPSHTSQYLCASSEWGQGAYNEQFFGPGTRLTVL.